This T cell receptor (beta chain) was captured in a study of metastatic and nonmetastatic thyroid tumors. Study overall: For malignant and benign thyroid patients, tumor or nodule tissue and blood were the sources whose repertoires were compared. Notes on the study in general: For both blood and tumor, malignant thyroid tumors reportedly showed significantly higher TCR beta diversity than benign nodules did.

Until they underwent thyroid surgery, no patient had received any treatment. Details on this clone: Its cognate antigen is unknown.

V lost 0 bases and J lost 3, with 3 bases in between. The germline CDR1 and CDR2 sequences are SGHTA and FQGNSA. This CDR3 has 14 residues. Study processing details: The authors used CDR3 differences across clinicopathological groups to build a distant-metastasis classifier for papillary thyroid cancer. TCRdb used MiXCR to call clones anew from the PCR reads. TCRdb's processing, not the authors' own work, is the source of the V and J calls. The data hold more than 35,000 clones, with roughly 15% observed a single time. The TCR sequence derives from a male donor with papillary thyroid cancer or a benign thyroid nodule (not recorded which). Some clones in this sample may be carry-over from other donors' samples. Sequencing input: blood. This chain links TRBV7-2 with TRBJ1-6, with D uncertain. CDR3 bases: TGTGCCAGCAGCTTAGCCAGCTATAATTCACCCCTCCACTTT. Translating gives CASSLASYNSPLHF.